The 32 T cell receptor beta chains below were found in one sample sequenced in a study of blood T cell repertoires in COVID-19. Only in-frame clones appear in the TCRdb table, and some are missing; sequencing was by immunoSEQ multiplex PCR. The sample lists 250,000 to 350,000 clones, around 82% seen once, with roughly 1.1% in the top ten. Sequences were obtained from peripheral blood. Receptors originate from a woman aged 45 to 65 with acute or convalescent COVID-19.

The chain employs TRBV5-1 and TRBJ2-1, with D possibly being TRBD2 (5 bases). Per the germline V gene, CDR1 is SGHRS and CDR2 is YFSETQ. The V gene lost 2 bases and the J gene lost 4 bases, with 19 bases spanning the gap. This CDR3 spans 17 amino acids. DNA of the CDR3: TGCGCCAGCAGCTTACTTCCTAGCTCCGCAGTATACAATGAGCAGTTCTTC. This sequence encodes CASSLLPSSAVYNEQFF.

A remark on this clone: The sample carries other DNA sequences with the same CDR3. J is TRBJ1-6 and V is TRBV12-3 or TRBV12-4; D might be TRBD1 (5 bases). This CDR3 contains 13 residues. Trimming removed 5 bases at V and 8 bases at J, with 10 bases between. The CDR3 coding sequence is TGTGCCAGCAGTCTAGACAGAGATTCACCCCTCCACTTT. Its translation is CASSLDRDSPLHF.

The chain employs TRBV10-3 and TRBJ1-2; D may be TRBD1 (5 bases). CDR1 and CDR2 from the germline V gene are ENHRY and SYGVKD. The V and J ends lost 8 bases and 8 bases respectively, with 12 bases between them. The CDR3 is made up of 11 amino acids. Written as DNA, the CDR3 is TGTGCCATCGGGGGGGGTAACGGCTACACCTTC. The encoded protein is CAIGGGNGYTF.

This clone occurred a few times. The rearrangement joins TRBV4-3 to TRBJ1-2, with 10 nucleotides matching TRBD1. Per the germline V gene, CDR1 is LGHNA and CDR2 is YSLEER. This CDR3 spans 16 amino acids. The V and J ends lost 4 bases and 8 bases, in that order; junction bases with no gene match: 13. CDR3 bases: TGCGCCAGCAGCCTGAGATGGGACAGGGGAGTTGGGGGCTACACCTTC. Translating it yields CASSLRWDRGVGGYTF.

This chain connects TRBV9 to TRBJ2-6, with no clear D. V lost 6 bases to trimming and J lost 4 bases, with 5 bases between them. Germline V CDR1 and CDR2: SGDLS, YYNGEE. This CDR3 is 12 amino acids long. In DNA, the CDR3 is TGTGCCAGCATCTCGGGGGCCAACGTCCTGACTTTC. Translating it yields CASISGANVLTF.

The chain combines TRBV5-4 with TRBJ2-7; D not resolved. The CDR3 is 14 residues long. V lost 0 bases and J lost 5, with 12 bases in between. In germline, CDR1 is SGHNT, CDR2 YYREEE (reference sequence). CDR3 DNA sequence: TGTGCCAGCAGCTTGGGACAAGGTCCCCACGAGCAGTACTTC. Translating it yields CASSLGQGPHEQYF.

The chain carries TRBV5-1 and TRBJ1-2, with a tentative D call TRBD1 (5 bases). The germline CDR1 and CDR2 sequences are SGHRS and YFSETQ. Trimming stripped 1 base from V and 2 bases from J, with 12 bases between. The CDR3 consists of 15 residues. For the CDR3, the DNA is TGCGCCAGCAGCTTGACCACTGACAGCAACTATGGCTACACCTTC. The encoded protein is CASSLTTDSNYGYTF.

The chain uses TRBV19 and TRBJ1-2; a weak D match, TRBD1 (6 bases). Trimming left V 1 base short and J 2 bases short, with 11 bases between. The CDR3 is 15 amino acids. CDR1 LNHDA and CDR2 SQIVND come from the germline V gene (reference sequence). DNA of the CDR3: TGTGCCAGTAGTATAGGAGGTCAGGGGAACTATGGCTACACCTTC. It yields the protein CASSIGGQGNYGYTF.

The chain employs TRBV19 and TRBJ1-4; TRBD1 is a possible D gene (6 bases). Germline CDR1 and CDR2: LNHDA and SQIVND (reference sequence). CDR3 length: 15 amino acids. Deletions cut 4 bases from V and 5 bases from J, with 14 bases between. The chain's CDR3 is CASSTSGTKNEKLFF. The CDR3 DNA reads TGTGCCAGTAGTACATCCGGGACAAAAAATGAAAAACTGTTTTTT.

The chain employs TRBV5-4 and TRBJ1-2; D is ambiguous. Looked up from germline, CDR1 is SGHNT and CDR2 is YYREEE (reference sequence). Trimming cost V 0 bases and J 5 bases, with 8 bases left between them. The CDR3 is 13 amino acids. The chain's CDR3 is CASSLAAEYGYTF. The CDR3 DNA sequence: TGTGCCAGCAGCTTGGCGGCGGAATATGGCTACACCTTC.

V is TRBV5-1 and J is TRBJ2-2; TRBD2 might be the D (7 bases). Germline CDR1 is SGHRS and CDR2 is YFSETQ. This CDR3 has 17 residues. The V and J ends lost 10 bases and 7 bases respectively, with 29 bases between them. CDR3 sequence: CALRPRGRPRGGGELFF. The CDR3 region has the DNA TGCGCCCTACGACCGCGGGGGCGCCCCCGGGGTGGCGGGGAGCTGTTTTTT.

Here the CDR3 reads CASSSGQGGYGYTF. For the CDR3, the DNA is TGCGCCAGCAGCTCGGGACAGGGTGGCTATGGCTACACCTTC. This chain joins TRBV5-1 and TRBJ1-2; 9 nucleotides agree with TRBD1. V shed 3 bases, J shed 4 bases, and the junction held 4 bases outside the gene matches. Germline V gene data show CDR1 as SGHRS and CDR2 as YFSETQ. The CDR3 extends over 14 amino acids.

This chain's CDR3 is CASSHRRDLQETQYF. The CDR3 DNA reads as TGTGCCAGCAGCCACAGAAGGGACTTACAAGAGACCCAGTACTTC. The rearrangement joins TRBV3-1 (or the pseudogene TRBV3-2) to TRBJ2-5; a possible D gene is TRBD2 (6 bases). Trimming pared 3 bases from V and 2 bases from J, leaving 13 bases between. Germline V gene sequence: CDR1 LGHDT, CDR2 YNNKEL (reference sequence). The CDR3 totals 15 residues.

The V and J genes are TRBV5-1 and TRBJ2-3; D is possibly TRBD2 (7 bases). The V end was cut by 7 bases, the J end by 5 bases, with 14 bases between. The CDR3 length is 13 residues. Germline CDR1 SGHRS, CDR2 YFSETQ. This CDR3 reads CASGPGGIDTQYF. The CDR3 coding sequence is TGCGCCAGCGGCCCGGGGGGCATAGATACGCAGTATTTT.

The chain links TRBV7-2 to TRBJ1-5, with D perhaps TRBD1 (5 bases). In germline, CDR1 is SGHTA, CDR2 FQGNSA. Trimming pared 0 bases from V and 4 bases from J, leaving 10 bases between. The CDR3 extends over 15 amino acids. The CDR3 region is CASSLALGGNQPQHF. CDR3 sequence (DNA): TGTGCCAGCAGCTTAGCGCTGGGGGGGAATCAGCCCCAGCATTTT.

CDR3 region: CSASGRETNEKLFF. The CDR3 DNA reads as TGCAGTGCTAGTGGACGGGAAACTAATGAAAAACTGTTTTTT. J is TRBJ1-4 and V is TRBV20-1, with D unclear. The V and J ends lost 3 bases and 1 base respectively, with 9 bases between them. This CDR3 region has 14 residues. The germline V gene has CDR1 DFQATT and CDR2 SNEGSKA (reference sequence).

This clone has at least ten counts. The V call is TRBV24-1, the J call TRBJ2-1; D is unresolved. The V end lost 0 bases, the J end lost 8 bases, and 4 bases lay between the germline ends. Germline V gives CDR1 KGHDR, CDR2 SFDVKD. This CDR3 has 12 amino acids. In DNA form, the CDR3 reads TGTGCCACCAGTGATTTGCTTGATGAGCAGTTCTTC. Amino acid sequence: CATSDLLDEQFF.

The chain combines TRBV11-3 with TRBJ2-5; D perhaps matches TRBD2 (7 bases). V was trimmed by 5 bases and J by 5 bases, leaving 12 bases between them. Germline loops: CDR1 SGHNT, CDR2 YENEEA. The CDR3 is 13 residues long. The CDR3, as DNA: TGTGCCAGCAGCAGGGGGGGCAAGGAGACCCAGTACTTC. Protein sequence: CASSRGGKETQYF.

The V call is TRBV5-1, the J call TRBJ1-6; the D is unclear. Trimming took off 0 bases at V and 8 bases at J, with 6 bases between the two ends. CDR3 size: 13 residues. The germline gives CDR1 SGHRS, CDR2 YFSETQ. In DNA form, the CDR3 reads TGCGCCAGCAGCTTGGCAGCGGATTCACCCCTCCACTTT. Amino acids: CASSLAADSPLHF.

The V and J genes are TRBV30 and TRBJ1-2; 7 positions match TRBD1. V shed 4 bases, J shed 1 base, and the junction held 6 bases outside the gene matches. Germline CDR1 GTSNPN, CDR2 SVGIG (reference sequence). The CDR3 sequence is 14 residues long. The CDR3 nucleotides are TGTGCCTGGAACCGACAGGGACTTAACTATGGCTACACCTTC. Translating gives CAWNRQGLNYGYTF.

V and J are TRBV23-1 and TRBJ1-2, with a weak D call TRBD1 (5 bases). TRBV23-1 is annotated as an ORF whose role is uncertain. The V end lost 6 bases, the J end lost 3 bases, and 17 bases lay between the germline ends. The CDR3 consists of 15 residues. The CDR3 sequence: CASSPRCRVHYGYTF. In DNA, the CDR3 is TGCGCCAGCAGCCCCCGTTGCAGGGTCCACTATGGCTACACCTTC.

The chain carries TRBV27 and TRBJ1-1; TRBD1 aligns across 7 bases. This CDR3 is built from 15 residues. V trimming: 4 bases; J trimming: 5 bases; junction bases outside the gene matches: 10. Per the germline V gene, CDR1 is MNHEY and CDR2 is SMNVEV (reference sequence). The CDR3 DNA follows: TGTGCCAGCAGTTCGTGGGACAGTGGGGGAACTGAAGCTTTCTTT. It codes for CASSSWDSGGTEAFF.

V gene TRBV7-9 combines with J gene TRBJ1-1; 7 nucleotides line up with TRBD1. The junction had 3 bases not matched to a gene; V was cut back by 5 bases and J by 3 bases. CDR1 is SEHNR, CDR2 FQNEAQ, per germline (reference sequence). This CDR3 contains 13 residues. CDR3: CASSVQGHTEAFF. The CDR3 DNA is TGTGCCAGCAGCGTACAGGGGCACACTGAAGCTTTCTTT.

This chain joins TRBV29-1 and TRBJ2-7; maybe TRBD1 (6 bases). V lost 7 bases to trimming and J lost 0 bases, with 10 bases between them. CDR1 and CDR2 (germline): SQVTM, ANQGSEA. The CDR3 covers 12 residues. CDR3 in amino acids: CSGWDNSYEQYF. Written as DNA, the CDR3 is TGCAGCGGGTGGGACAACTCCTACGAGCAGTACTTC.

V usage is TRBV27 and J usage is TRBJ1-1, with D maybe TRBD1 (5 bases). Germline V CDR1 and CDR2: MNHEY, SMNVEV (reference sequence). Deletions cut 5 bases from V and 11 bases from J, with 15 bases between. This CDR3 region has 12 residues. CDR3 sequence reads: CASSPPGGIAFF. The DNA of the CDR3 is TGTGCCAGCAGTCCCCCCGGGGGAATTGCTTTCTTT.

The CDR3 DNA reads TGTGCCAGCAGCCAAGATTGGGTGCGGGATGGGAGCTACACCTTC. This sequence encodes CASSQDWVRDGSYTF. The chain is built from TRBV3-1 (or the pseudogene TRBV3-2) and TRBJ1-2; the D is unclear. The germline V and J ends were trimmed by 0 bases and 9 bases, with 17 bases remaining between them. The germline V gene has CDR1 LGHDT and CDR2 YNNKEL (reference sequence). This CDR3 is built from 15 residues.

This sequence joins TRBV11-3 and TRBJ2-3, with 8 bases identical to TRBD2. This CDR3 has 14 amino acids. Germline lookup yields CDR1 SGHNT and CDR2 YENEEA. Trimming took 3 bases from V and 4 from J; bases not matched to a gene: 3. This CDR3 reads CASSLEGLADTQYF. CDR3 DNA sequence: TGTGCCAGCAGCTTGGAGGGACTAGCAGATACGCAGTATTTT.

V gene TRBV6-1 combines with J gene TRBJ1-4; perhaps TRBD1 as D (5 bases). The CDR3 contains 18 residues. The V gene's germline CDR1 is MNHNS and CDR2 SASEGT. V lost 3 bases and J lost 4, with 21 bases in between. This chain's CDR3 is CASSDYGGWADGNEKLFF. The CDR3 DNA sequence: TGTGCCAGCAGTGATTACGGGGGTTGGGCTGATGGTAATGAAAAACTGTTTTTT.

This clone occurred once. The rearrangement uses TRBV19 and TRBJ1-3; D remains unclear. Looked up from germline, CDR1 is LNHDA and CDR2 is SQIVND (reference sequence). There are 14 residues in the CDR3. The V and J ends lost 3 bases and 8 bases respectively, with 14 bases between them. The CDR3 DNA sequence: TGTGCCAGTAGTATGGGTTCAGTTGCGGACACCATATATTTT. The encoded protein is CASSMGSVADTIYF.

The chain combines TRBV9 with TRBJ1-1; the D gene is possibly TRBD1 (5 bases). The CDR3 is made up of 13 amino acids. With 2 bases removed from V and 3 bases from J, the gap between germline ends came to 8 bases. CDR1 SGDLS and CDR2 YYNGEE come from the germline V gene. CDR3 DNA: TGTGCCAGCAGCGTCCTAGGGGACACTGAAGCTTTCTTT. The encoded protein is CASSVLGDTEAFF.

The gene calls are TRBV6-5 and TRBJ2-3; D uncertain. CDR1 MNHEY and CDR2 SVGAGI come from the germline V gene. The CDR3 length is 14 residues. V was pared by 0 bases and J by 0 bases, with 4 bases between. CDR3 amino acids: CASSYSQSTDTQYF. CDR3 coding DNA: TGTGCCAGCAGTTACTCACAGAGCACAGATACGCAGTATTTT.

V is TRBV3-1 (or the pseudogene TRBV3-2) and J is TRBJ2-3, with 11 bases that match TRBD2. Germline values: CDR1 LGHDT, CDR2 YNNKEL (reference sequence). Unmatched junction bases numbered 10, after V lost 2 bases and J lost 0 bases. CDR3 length: 19 amino acids. This CDR3 reads CASSQTDRLAGGSTDTQYF. CDR3 DNA: TGTGCCAGCAGCCAAACCGACCGTCTAGCGGGGGGTAGCACAGATACGCAGTATTTT.